The source of this TCR beta chain is a study of PD-L1 blockade in urothelial cancer. In the study overall: The median number of T cells present in blood samples was 130,000 to 150,000.

Assay used: immunoSEQ multiplex PCR; TCRdb lists only in-frame clones, some missing. The data contain tens of thousands of clones, under 95% of them singletons. The germline V gene encodes CDR1 WNHNN and CDR2 SYGVQD (reference sequence). The V gene end was trimmed by 9 bases and the J gene end by 4 bases; junction bases not matched to a gene: 14. This CDR3 is 15 amino acids long. Specified time point: peripheral blood 6 weeks after treatment start. Per patient, between 1 and 8 samples were collected at pretreatment and on-treatment time points. J is TRBJ2-7 and V is TRBV10-1, with 8 bases matching TRBD1. The sample in question was PBMCs, obtained around atezolizumab (anti-PD-L1) treatment. The sequence came from a woman over 75 with urothelial cancer. The CDR3 spells CASSEDRARLYEQYF. The CDR3 DNA is TGCGCCAGTTCTGAGGACAGGGCAAGGTTATACGAGCAGTACTTC.